The entry below describes one T cell receptor beta chain. Its specificity is unknown. For the second PCR, which ran for about 7 to 12 cycles, a sample-barcoded 5' primer and a J-beta primer mix were used. TCRdb re-called the 5' RACE reads with MiXCR, one entry per CDR3 protein. The top ten hold around 3% of the sample, which has 600,000 to 900,000 distinct CDR3 sequences, more than 25% seen once. Total RNA, at least 5.5 micrograms per sample, was extracted from PBMCs. The data were taken from a study of blood T cells in healthy people across ages. The study's findings and limits: Older age went with lower TCR beta diversity per million T cells, in a roughly linear way.

CDR3 size: 15 residues. In germline, CDR1 is SGHNT, CDR2 YENEEA. The V and J ends lost 1 base and 5 bases, in that order; junction bases with no gene match: 5. This sample was shared with a second study, whose subject was T cells of mothers and their children. This second report adds: Over 8.5 million TCR beta CDR3 reads were obtained from each mother, and approximately 2.7 million from each child. When mothers and children were related, their normalized repertoire overlap, which was always slightly higher, did not differ significantly from that of unrelated pairs.

The chain recombines TRBV11-3 with TRBJ2-3; TRBD1 agrees at 8 bases. Sequencing was done on a sample of blood. The TCR originated in a boy aged 5 to 17 in good health. In DNA form, the CDR3 reads TGTGCCAGCAGCTTAGGGGACAGGCCCGGAGATACGCAGTATTTT. It yields the protein CASSLGDRPGDTQYF.